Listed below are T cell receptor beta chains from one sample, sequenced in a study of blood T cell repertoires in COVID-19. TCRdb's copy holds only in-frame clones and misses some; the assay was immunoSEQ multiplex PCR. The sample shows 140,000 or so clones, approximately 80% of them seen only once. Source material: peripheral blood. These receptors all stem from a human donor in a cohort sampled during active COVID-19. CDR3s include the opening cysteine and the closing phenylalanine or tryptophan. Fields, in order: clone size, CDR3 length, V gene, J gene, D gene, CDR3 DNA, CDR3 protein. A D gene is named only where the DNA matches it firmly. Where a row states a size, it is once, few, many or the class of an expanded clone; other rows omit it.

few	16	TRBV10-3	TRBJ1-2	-	TGTGCCATCAGTGAGTCGGAGACGAGAGTTGGATATGGCTACACCTTC	CAISESETRVGYGYTF
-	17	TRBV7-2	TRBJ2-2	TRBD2	TGTGCCAGCACCCGGACTAGCGGGGGTTCGGGGTCCGGGGAGCTGTTTTTT	CASTRTSGGSGSGELFF
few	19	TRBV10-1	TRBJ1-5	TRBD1	TGCGCCAGCAGTGCCAGGGGGGCTCCTATCCTTTGTGGCAATCAGCCCCAGCATTTT	CASSARGAPILCGNQPQHF
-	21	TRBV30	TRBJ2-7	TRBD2	TGTGCCTGGAGACCCCGGCCGGGACTAGCGGGCCGCAGTGGGAGGTACCACGAGCAGTACTTC	CAWRPRPGLAGRSGRYHEQYF
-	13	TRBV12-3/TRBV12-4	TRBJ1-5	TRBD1	TGTGCCAGCAGAAGGACAGGGAATCAGCCCCAGCATTTT	CASRRTGNQPQHF
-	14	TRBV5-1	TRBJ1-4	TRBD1	TGCGCCAGCTCCGCCGGACAGGGGAATGAAAAACTGTTTTTT	CASSAGQGNEKLFF
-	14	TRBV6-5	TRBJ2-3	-	TGTGCCAGCAGTCCACACATTAGCACAGATACGCAGTATTTT	CASSPHISTDTQYF
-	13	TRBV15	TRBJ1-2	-	TGTGCCACCCGGGTAGGGAGTCTTGAGGGCTACACCTTC	CATRVGSLEGYTF
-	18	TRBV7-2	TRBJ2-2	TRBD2	TGTGCCAGCACCCTCCGGGGACTAGCGGGGTCTAACACCGGGGAGCTGTTTTTT	CASTLRGLAGSNTGELFF
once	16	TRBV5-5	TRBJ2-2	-	TGTGCCAGCAGCTGGCGATCGACAGGGAACACCGGGGAGCTGTTTTTT	CASSWRSTGNTGELFF
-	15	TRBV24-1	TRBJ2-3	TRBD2	TGTGCCACCAGCACATCCGGGACTAGCGGGATGACGCAGTATTTT	CATSTSGTSGMTQYF
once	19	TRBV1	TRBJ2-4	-	TGCACCAGCAGCCAAGAAGGGCTAGCGGATTATATAGCCAAAAACATTCAGTACTTC	CTSSQEGLADYIAKNIQYF
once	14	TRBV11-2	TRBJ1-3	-	TGTGCCAGCACCCCAGGGGTGGACGGAAACACCATATATTTT	CASTPGVDGNTIYF
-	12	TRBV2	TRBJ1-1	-	TGTGCCACCTCGACAGGAAACACTGAAGCTTTCTTT	CATSTGNTEAFF
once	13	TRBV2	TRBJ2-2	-	TGTGCCAGCAGCCAAGCGCTGCCCGGGGAGCTGTTTTTT	CASSQALPGELFF
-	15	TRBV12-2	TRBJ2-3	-	TGTGCAAGTCGCTCCTCCGCGGGAGGGGCAGATACGCAGTATTTT	CASRSSAGGADTQYF
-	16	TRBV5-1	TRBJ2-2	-	TGCGCCAGCAGCCCAGGGGCCCCGGGAATCTCCGGGGAGCTGTTTTTT	CASSPGAPGISGELFF
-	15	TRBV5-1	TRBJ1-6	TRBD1	TGCGCCAGCGCGGACAACAGGGGAAATAATTCACCCCTCCACTTT	CASADNRGNNSPLHF
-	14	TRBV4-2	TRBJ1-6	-	TGTGCCAGCAGCCAAGATCCGGTGGATTCACCCCTCCACTTT	CASSQDPVDSPLHF
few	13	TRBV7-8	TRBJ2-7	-	TGTGCCAGCAGCTTAGACAGTGGAAACGAGCAGTACTTC	CASSLDSGNEQYF
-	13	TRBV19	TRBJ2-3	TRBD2	TGTGCCAGTAGCGGGGGGAGGACAGATACGCAGTATTTT	CASSGGRTDTQYF
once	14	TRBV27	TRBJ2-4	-	TGTGCCAGCCGCGGAGCGGGAGCCAAAAACATTCAGTACTTC	CASRGAGAKNIQYF
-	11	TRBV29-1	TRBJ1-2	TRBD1	TGCAGCGTTGGACAGGGCGGAAGCTACACCTTC	CSVGQGGSYTF
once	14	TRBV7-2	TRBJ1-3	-	TGTGCCAGCAAATCGGGGGGGACTGGAAACACCATATATTTT	CASKSGGTGNTIYF
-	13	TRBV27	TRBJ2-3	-	TGTGCCAGCAGTCCACTAGGCACGGATACGCAGTATTTT	CASSPLGTDTQYF